The rows below give T cell receptor beta chains drawn from one sample of a study of blood T cells in healthy people across ages. Using its own MiXCR run on the 5' RACE reads, TCRdb lists one record per CDR3 protein. The table records approximately 1.5 million distinct CDR3 sequences, around 36% of them present only once. Sequencing used blood. The receptors stem from a woman aged 25 to 45 in good health. Both conserved end residues are part of each CDR3. D genes are given only for firm matches. The size entry is marked missing in some rows and otherwise reads once, few, many or a size class.

TRBJ2-7 | . | TRBV3-1 | many | TGTGCCAGCAGCCGGGACACCTACGAGCAGTACTTC | CASSRDTYEQYF
TRBJ2-3 | . | TRBV4-1 | few | TGCGCCAGCAAGGGGCCAGAAGATACGCAGTATTTT | CASKGPEDTQYF
TRBJ2-7 | TRBD1 | TRBV3-1 | few | TGTGCCAGCAGCGTTGTTCCGGGACAGGGGCCCTACGAGCAGTACTTC | CASSVVPGQGPYEQYF
TRBJ1-2 | TRBD1 | TRBV29-1 | many | TGCAGCGTTGGACCGGGACAGGGTGACTATGGCTACACCTTC | CSVGPGQGDYGYTF
TRBJ2-7 | . | TRBV28 | many | TGTGCCAGCAATCCCTCGGACCCCGGAAGGGAGCAGTACTTC | CASNPSDPGREQYF
TRBJ2-1 | TRBD2 | TRBV6-5 | . | TGTGCCACGCTAGCGGGAGCTTCGGATGAGCAGTTCTTC | CATLAGASDEQFF
TRBJ2-3 | TRBD2 | TRBV20-1 | . | TGCAGTGCCCAGGGACTAGCGCTCCCATCTAGCACAGATACGCAGTATTTT | CSAQGLALPSSTDTQYF
TRBJ1-4 | . | TRBV19 | . | TGTGCCAGTAGTGGACCGGAGGATGCAACTAATGAAAAACTGTTTTTT | CASSGPEDATNEKLFF
TRBJ2-7 | . | TRBV5-5 | few | TGTGCCAGCAGCTTGCGATTAGACAGGTTCTACGAGCAGTACTTC | CASSLRLDRFYEQYF
TRBJ2-5 | . | TRBV4-2 | . | TGTGCCAGCAGCCAGACCGGGCCCACTAGAGCCGATGAGCAGTACTTC | CASSQTGPTRADEQYF
TRBJ2-7 | . | TRBV7-2 | . | TGTGCCAGCAGTCTCACCGCGGTCCTCAGGGGTTACGAGCAGTACTTC | CASSLTAVLRGYEQYF
TRBJ1-2 | . | TRBV9 | . | TGTGCCAGCAGCGCTGAACTTCTATATGGCTACACCTTC | CASSAELLYGYTF
TRBJ2-7 | . | TRBV20-1 | . | TGCAGTGCTCGTAGCGTGTACTTCGGGACCCAAAACGAGCAGTACTTC | CSARSVYFGTQNEQYF
TRBJ1-5 | . | TRBV5-1 | few | TGCGCCAGCAGCCCGGGGGGTACCAATCAGCCCCAGCATTTT | CASSPGGTNQPQHF
TRBJ2-3 | TRBD2 | TRBV9 | . | TGTGCCAGCAGCGTAGTCCCCGGGGGGGGCACAGATACGCAGTATTTT | CASSVVPGGGTDTQYF
TRBJ2-5 | TRBD2 | TRBV20-1 | few | TGCAGTGCCGGGCGGGGGGGCAAAGAGACCCAGTACTTC | CSAGRGGKETQYF
TRBJ1-2 | . | TRBV5-1 | . | TGCGCCAGCAGCCCGGGTTCCCCCGCTGATGGCTACACCTTC | CASSPGSPADGYTF
TRBJ2-1 | TRBD2 | TRBV20-1 | . | TGCAGTGCCAGTGGTAGCGGGTGGCCCTTAAATGCCAATGAGCAGTTCTTC | CSASGSGWPLNANEQFF
TRBJ2-1 | TRBD1 | TRBV5-1 | . | TGCGCCAGCAGCGTTCGCCCGGGACAGGGTTCCTCGAATGAGCAGTTCTTC | CASSVRPGQGSSNEQFF
TRBJ1-2 | . | TRBV20-1 | few | TGCAGTGCTAGAGAGGGGGAAAACTATGGCTACACCTTC | CSAREGENYGYTF
TRBJ2-7 | . | TRBV15 | . | TGTGCCACCAGCAGAGATCCAGCCAACTCCTACGAGCAGTACTTC | CATSRDPANSYEQYF
TRBJ1-2 | TRBD1 | TRBV5-5 | . | TGTGCCAGCAGCTTATTCGACGGACAGGACTATGGCTACACCTTC | CASSLFDGQDYGYTF
TRBJ2-2 | . | TRBV29-1 | . | TGCAGCGTTGTGACCCCACCTAATACGAACACCGGGGAGCTGTTTTTT | CSVVTPPNTNTGELFF
TRBJ2-7 | . | TRBV4-1 | few | TGCGCCAGCAGCCAAGTCTGGGGGTCCTACGAGCAGTACTTC | CASSQVWGSYEQYF
TRBJ2-7 | . | TRBV21-1 | . | TGTGCCAGCAGCAAAAATACGGGTGGATCCGCCTACGAGCAGTACTTC | CASSKNTGGSAYEQYF
TRBJ2-1 | . | TRBV5-1 | once | TGCGCCGGCAGCCAGGAATACGGTGAGCAGTTCTTC | CAGSQEYGEQFF
TRBJ2-3 | . | TRBV3-1 | . | TGTGCCAGCAGCCAAGGGCTCTTCTTCACAGATACGCAGTATTTT | CASSQGLFFTDTQYF
TRBJ2-7 | TRBD2 | TRBV28 | few | TGTGCCAGCAGTTTTCCAACCACTAGCGGGAGCTACGAGCAGTACTTC | CASSFPTTSGSYEQYF